The 11 T cell receptor beta chains in this list originate from one sample, sequenced in a study of naive and memory T cell subsets. An equimolar mix of two oligonucleotides served as the beta constant-region primer for TRBC1 and TRBC2. Nested alpha and beta constant-region primers with the SP2 primer drove four PCR rounds on ligated cDNA. TCRdb itself ran the UMI-ligation and nested PCR reads through MiXCR, one entry per CDR3 protein. This sample yields about 120,000 distinct CDR3 sequences, of which 35% to 40% are seen a single time; approximately 0.9% belongs to the top ten. Specimen: central memory CD4+ T cells from blood. The receptors stem from a human donor in good health.

This clonotype was observed a few times. The chain employs TRBV6-2 or TRBV6-3 and TRBJ2-2, with a tentative D call TRBD1 (6 bases). The CDR3 loop spans 16 amino acids. The V gene's germline CDR1 is MNHEY and CDR2 SVGEGT. Deletions cut 2 bases from V and 7 bases from J, with 17 bases between. CDR3 in DNA: TGTGCCAGCAGTTACGCCCGGCCCGGGACAAGCGGGGAGCTGTTTTTT. Protein sequence: CASSYARPGTSGELFF.

This clonotype was seen a handful of times. The chain links TRBV6-5 to TRBJ1-1; tentatively, D is TRBD1 (6 bases). The CDR3 sequence is 12 residues long. The germline V gene has CDR1 MNHEY and CDR2 SVGAGI. V was clipped by 8 bases and J by 2 bases, with 9 bases between them. The CDR3 DNA follows: TGTGCCAGCGGCGGGGGCAACACTGAAGCTTTCTTT. Amino acids: CASGGGNTEAFF.

The chain recombines TRBV6-5 with TRBJ1-2; 7 nucleotides align to TRBD1. Germline trimming cut 4 bases from V and 4 bases from J; bases unmatched to any gene: 6. The V gene's germline CDR1 is MNHEY and CDR2 SVGAGI. The CDR3 is 14 residues long. The CDR3 here is CASSLAGQRYGYTF. CDR3 nucleotide sequence: TGTGCCAGCAGTTTAGCGGGACAGCGCTATGGCTACACCTTC.

The V call is TRBV27, the J call TRBJ2-5; D unclear. In germline, CDR1 is MNHEY, CDR2 SMNVEV (reference sequence). Trimming removed 3 bases from V and 1 base from J, with 9 bases in between. The CDR3 extends over 14 amino acids. The CDR3 sequence is CASSFRATQETQYF. CDR3 DNA sequence: TGTGCCAGCAGTTTTCGGGCTACCCAAGAGACCCAGTACTTC.

This clonotype came up a few times. The rearrangement links TRBV6-1 to TRBJ2-7; D gene uncertain. There are 13 residues in the CDR3. CDR1 is MNHNS and CDR2 is SASEGT in the germline V gene. The ends were cut back, 4 bases at V and 3 bases at J, with 10 bases in the middle. This CDR3 is CASSGNLNYEQYF. DNA for the CDR3: TGTGCCAGCAGTGGGAATCTAAACTACGAGCAGTACTTC.

The rearrangement uses TRBV6-1 and TRBJ2-1, with TRBD1 matching over 9 bases. Germline-derived CDR1 and CDR2 are MNHNS and SASEGT. J was trimmed by 2 bases and V by 6 bases; bases with no gene match: 2. The CDR3 sequence is 14 residues long. The CDR3 protein is CASSRDRAYNEQFF. The CDR3 DNA is TGTGCCAGCAGCCGGGACAGGGCCTACAATGAGCAGTTCTTC.

This sequence joins TRBV11-2 and TRBJ2-7; a weak D match, TRBD1 (5 bases). V lost 1 base and J lost 2, with 9 bases in between. The CDR3 loop spans 14 amino acids. From germline, CDR1 is SGHAT and CDR2 FQNNGV. The CDR3 nucleotides read TGTGCCAGCAGCTTAGTGGGGCAGACCTACGAGCAGTACTTC. It codes for CASSLVGQTYEQYF. Combining the CDR3 with reference TRBV11-2 and TRBJ2-7 gives the whole variable domain EAGVAQSPRYKIIEKRQSVAFWCNPISGHATLYWYQQILGQGPKLLIQFQNNGVVDDSQLPKDRFSAERLKGVDSTLKIQPAKLEDSAVYLCASSLVGQTYEQYFGPGTRLTVT.

The chain employs TRBV20-1 and TRBJ1-2; no firm D call. This CDR3 region has 11 residues. Germline CDR1 DFQATT, CDR2 SNEGSKA (reference sequence). The CDR3 region is CSTLALDGYTF. In nucleotides, the CDR3 is TGCAGCACCTTAGCTTTAGATGGCTACACCTTC.

The chain links TRBV27 to TRBJ1-4; tentatively, D is TRBD1 (5 bases). The CDR3 loop spans 16 amino acids. Germline V gene lookup returns CDR1 MNHEY and CDR2 SMNVEV (reference sequence). V was shortened by 5 bases and J by 8 bases, with 21 bases between the two germline ends. CDR3 sequence: CASSLLRGGLREKLFF. The CDR3 DNA reads as TGTGCCAGCAGTCTTTTACGGGGGGGGTTGCGGGAAAAACTGTTTTTT.

The chain recombines TRBV20-1 with TRBJ2-1; 7 bases match TRBD2. Unmatched junction bases numbered 11, after V lost 0 bases and J lost 9 bases. CDR1 and CDR2 (germline): DFQATT, SNEGSKA (reference sequence). CDR3 length: 15 residues. In DNA, the CDR3 is TGCAGTGCTAGAGACCCGACTAGCCACCTTAGTGAGCAGTTCTTC. This encodes CSARDPTSHLSEQFF.

This clonotype has a handful of counts. The V gene is TRBV4-1, the J gene TRBJ1-5; D call uncertain. V lost 0 bases, J lost 0 bases, and 12 bases lay in between. CDR1 MGHRA and CDR2 YSYEKL come from the germline V gene. The length of the CDR3 is 17 residues. CDR3 sequence: CASSQDKGSFSNQPQHF. The CDR3, as DNA: TGCGCCAGCAGCCAAGATAAAGGGAGTTTTAGCAATCAGCCCCAGCATTTT.